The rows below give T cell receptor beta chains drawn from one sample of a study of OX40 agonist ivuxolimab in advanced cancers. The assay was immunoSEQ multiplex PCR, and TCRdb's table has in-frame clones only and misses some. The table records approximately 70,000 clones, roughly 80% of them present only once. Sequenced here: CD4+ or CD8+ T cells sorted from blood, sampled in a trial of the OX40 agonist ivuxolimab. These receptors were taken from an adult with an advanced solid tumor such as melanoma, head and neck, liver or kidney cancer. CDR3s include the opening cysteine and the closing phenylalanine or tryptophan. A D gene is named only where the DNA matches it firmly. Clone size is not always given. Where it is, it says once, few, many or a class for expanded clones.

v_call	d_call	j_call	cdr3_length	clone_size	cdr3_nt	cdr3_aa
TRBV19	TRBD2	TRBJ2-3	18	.	TGTGCCAGTAGTATGGGACTAGCGGGGAGGATAATAACAGATACGCAGTATTTT	CASSMGLAGRIITDTQYF
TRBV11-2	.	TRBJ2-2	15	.	TGTGCCAGCAGCTCGATAAGGGGAAACACCGGGGAGCTGTTTTTT	CASSSIRGNTGELFF
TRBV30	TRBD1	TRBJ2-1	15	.	TGTGCCTGGAGTCTTACAGGGGGCTCCTACAATGAGCAGTTCTTC	CAWSLTGGSYNEQFF
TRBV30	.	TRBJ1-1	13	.	TGTGCCTGGAGTGTACGGGGGTACCCTGAAGCTTTCTTT	CAWSVRGYPEAFF
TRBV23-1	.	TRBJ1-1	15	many	TGCGCCAGCAGTCAATCGTCACTACCAGTAACTGAAGCTTTCTTT	CASSQSSLPVTEAFF
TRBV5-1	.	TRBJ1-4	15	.	TGCGCCAGCAGCTTGGGGACAGCAACTAATGAAAAACTGTTTTTT	CASSLGTATNEKLFF
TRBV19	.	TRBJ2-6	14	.	TGTGCCAGTACTACGGTCTCTGGGGCCAACGTCCTGACTTTC	CASTTVSGANVLTF
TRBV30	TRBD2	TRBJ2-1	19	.	TGTGCCTGGAGTGGAGGTAGCGGGGGTTCGATTGTCCCTTACAATGAGCAGTTCTTC	CAWSGGSGGSIVPYNEQFF
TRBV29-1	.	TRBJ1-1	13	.	TGCAGCGCTGGCCGCGGATTGAACACTGAAGCTTTCTTT	CSAGRGLNTEAFF
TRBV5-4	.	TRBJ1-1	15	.	TGTGCCAGCAGCGGAAAACAGGACGTGAACACTGAAGCTTTCTTT	CASSGKQDVNTEAFF
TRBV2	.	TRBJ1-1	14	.	TGTGCCAGCCTACCGGGGGGAGGGAACACTGAAGCTTTCTTT	CASLPGGGNTEAFF
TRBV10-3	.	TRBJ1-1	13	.	TGTGCCATCAGTGAGGACGAGAACACTGAAGCTTTCTTT	CAISEDENTEAFF
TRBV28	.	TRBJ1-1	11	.	TGTGCCAGCATCGACCCCGTTGAAGCTTTCTTT	CASIDPVEAFF
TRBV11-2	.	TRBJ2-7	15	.	TGTGCCAGCAGCCTCGATCGGCCATTTCGCTCCGAGCAGTACTTC	CASSLDRPFRSEQYF
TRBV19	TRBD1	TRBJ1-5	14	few	TGTGCCAGTACCCCCCCGGGACAGAATCAGCCCCAGCATTTT	CASTPPGQNQPQHF
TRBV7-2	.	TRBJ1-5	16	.	TGTGCCAGCAGCGACCCCAGGGTTACAAGCAATCAGCCCCAGCATTTT	CASSDPRVTSNQPQHF
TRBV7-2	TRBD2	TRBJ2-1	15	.	TGTGCCAGCACCTTCTGGGGGACTAGTAACAATGAGCAGTTCTTC	CASTFWGTSNNEQFF
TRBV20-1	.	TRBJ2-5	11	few	TGCAGTGCTAGGCCTCTTGAGACCCAGTACTTC	CSARPLETQYF
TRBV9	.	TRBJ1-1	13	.	TGTGCCAGCAGCGTAGTGGGCAGACAGAGAGATTTCTTT	CASSVVGRQRDFF
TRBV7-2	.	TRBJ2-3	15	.	TGTGCCAGCAGCAAAGCGGTCCAGATGACAGATACGCAGTATTTT	CASSKAVQMTDTQYF
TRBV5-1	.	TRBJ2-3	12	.	TGCGCCAGCAGCTCGACCGTTGATACGCAGTATTTT	CASSSTVDTQYF
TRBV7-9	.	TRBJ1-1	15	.	TGTGCCAGCACCCCGCCCCCTGGGGCGAACACTGAAGCTTTCTTT	CASTPPPGANTEAFF
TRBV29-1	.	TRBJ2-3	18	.	TGCAGCGTCCAGGTTCGGGACCCCCTAATAGGGGCCACAGATACGCAGTATTTT	CSVQVRDPLIGATDTQYF
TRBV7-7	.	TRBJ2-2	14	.	TGTGCCAGCAGCCTACTAGGGGGCACCGGGGAGCTGTTTTTT	CASSLLGGTGELFF
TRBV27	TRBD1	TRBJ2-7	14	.	TGTGCCAGCAGGCGAACAGGGGGCGCCTACGAGCAGTACTTC	CASRRTGGAYEQYF
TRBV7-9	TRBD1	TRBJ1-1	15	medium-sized	TGTGCCAGCAGCCCTAACGGACAGGTTAACACTGAAGCTTTCTTT	CASSPNGQVNTEAFF
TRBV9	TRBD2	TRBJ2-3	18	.	TGTGCCAGCAGCGTAGGAACTAGCGGGGGAACTAGCACAGATACGCAGTATTTT	CASSVGTSGGTSTDTQYF